This T cell receptor beta chain emerged from a study of T cell changes during pregnancy in multiple sclerosis. Using immunoSEQ multiplex PCR, the repertoire was profiled, and TCRdb retains in-frame clones only, with some absent. The sample consists of approximately 90,000 clones, 94% of them appearing once. This CDR3 is 16 amino acids long. CDR1 and CDR2 (germline): MNHEY, SMNVEV (reference sequence). V was shortened by 6 bases and J by 3 bases, with 21 bases between the two germline ends. The sample was peripheral blood, taken in the third trimester of pregnancy. The chain uses TRBV27 and TRBJ2-7, with D possibly matching TRBD2 (6 bases). This clonotype was obtained from a female donor with multiple sclerosis, enrolled in a pregnancy study. The CDR3: CASRHYSSGHNYEQYF. The DNA of the CDR3 is TGTGCCAGCAGACATTACTCCAGCGGGCACAACTACGAGCAGTACTTC.